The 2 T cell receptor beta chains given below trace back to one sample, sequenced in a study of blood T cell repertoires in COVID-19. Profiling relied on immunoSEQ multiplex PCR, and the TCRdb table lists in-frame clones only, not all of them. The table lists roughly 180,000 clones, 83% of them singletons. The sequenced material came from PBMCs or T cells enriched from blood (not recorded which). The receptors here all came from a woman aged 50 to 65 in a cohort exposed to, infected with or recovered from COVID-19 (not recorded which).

The CDR3: CAIRDPSGEQYF. The CDR3 nucleotides are TGTGCCATCAGAGACCCAAGCGGGGAGCAGTACTTC. The V and J genes are TRBV10-3 and TRBJ2-7; TRBD2 might be the D (6 bases). Trimming cost V 6 bases and J 7 bases, with 13 bases left between them. CDR1 ENHRY and CDR2 SYGVKD come from the germline V gene. The CDR3 has 12 residues.

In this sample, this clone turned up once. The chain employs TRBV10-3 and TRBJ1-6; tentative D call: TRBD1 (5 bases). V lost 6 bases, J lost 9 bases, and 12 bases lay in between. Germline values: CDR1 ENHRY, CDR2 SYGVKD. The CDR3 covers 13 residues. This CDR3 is CAIRGGDGSPLHF. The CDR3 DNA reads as TGTGCCATCAGGGGAGGGGACGGTTCACCCCTCCACTTT.